These 11 T cell receptor beta chains were sequenced from one sample in a study of blood T cell repertoires in COVID-19. Sequenced by immunoSEQ multiplex PCR; TCRdb stores in-frame clones only, minus some. The sample yields 150,000 to 200,000 clones, over 85% seen once. Input material: peripheral blood. These receptors all come from a woman between 50 and 59 years old with acute or convalescent COVID-19.

The chain recombines TRBV28 with TRBJ2-7, with a possible D match to TRBD2 (6 bases). Trimming took off 4 bases at V and 3 bases at J, with 13 bases between the two ends. CDR1 and CDR2 from the germline V gene are MDHEN and SYDVKM. CDR3 length: 14 amino acids. CDR3 sequence reads: CASSSGTLVYEQYF. The CDR3 bases are TGTGCCAGCAGTTCCGGGACTCTCGTCTACGAGCAGTACTTC.

V gene TRBV29-1 combines with J gene TRBJ1-1, with TRBD1 identical over 7 bases. This CDR3 spans 12 amino acids. The germline gives CDR1 SQVTM, CDR2 ANQGSEA. J gave up 4 bases and V 2 bases, and 1 base lay outside the gene matches. The DNA for the CDR3 is TGCAGCGTTGAAAAGGGGGCCACTGAAGCTTTCTTT. It specifies CSVEKGATEAFF.

The gene calls are TRBV19 and TRBJ2-3, with TRBD2 matching over 9 bases. The CDR3 is 16 amino acids. Germline loops: CDR1 LNHDA, CDR2 SQIVND (reference sequence). V gave up 3 bases and J gave up 1 base; unmatched junction bases: 5. Here the CDR3 DNA reads TGTGCCAGTAGTATTAAAGCGGGGGGCCGCACAGATACGCAGTATTTT. This sequence encodes CASSIKAGGRTDTQYF.

V gene TRBV10-3 combines with J gene TRBJ1-3, with D possibly matching TRBD1 (5 bases). Germline loops: CDR1 ENHRY, CDR2 SYGVKD. This CDR3 comprises 14 residues. Trimming pared 6 bases from V and 5 bases from J, leaving 14 bases between. The CDR3 protein is CAIRPDGGRNTIYF. The CDR3 bases are TGTGCCATCAGGCCCGACGGGGGAAGAAACACCATATATTTT.

The V and J genes are TRBV24-1 and TRBJ2-2; 11 bases agree with TRBD1. The ends lost 4 bases at V and 4 bases at J; junction bases unmatched: 19. The CDR3 covers 21 residues. Germline V gene lookup returns CDR1 KGHDR and CDR2 SFDVKD. Written as DNA, the CDR3 is TGTGCCACCAGTGACCCCGGGACAGGGGGAAGGATAGCGGGAGCCACCGGGGAGCTGTTTTTT. The encoded protein is CATSDPGTGGRIAGATGELFF.

This chain links TRBV7-2 with TRBJ2-5; tentatively, D is TRBD2 (5 bases). The V end was cut by 1 base, the J end by 1 base, with 7 bases between. CDR3 length equals 14 residues. CDR1 is SGHTA and CDR2 is FQGNSA in the germline V gene. CDR3: CASSLGLTQETQYF. The CDR3 DNA reads as TGTGCCAGCAGCTTAGGACTAACCCAAGAGACCCAGTACTTC. Filled out from reference TRBV7-2 and TRBJ2-5, the complete variable domain reads GAGVSQSPSNKVTEKGKDVELRCDPISGHTALYWYRQSLGQGLEFLIYFQGNSAPDKSGLPSDRFSAERTGGSVSTLTIQRTQQEDSAVYLCASSLGLTQETQYFGPGTRLLVL.

This clone has just one count. The DNA for the CDR3 is TGTGCCAGCAGCCGGGGAAGTGTGGCCGGCTACACCTTC. It translates to CASSRGSVAGYTF. The chain is built from TRBV12-3 or TRBV12-4 and TRBJ1-2; no definite D call. With 6 bases removed from V and 8 bases from J, the gap between germline ends came to 16 bases. The length of the CDR3 is 13 residues.

The gene calls are TRBV5-6 and TRBJ1-6, with 8 bases fitting TRBD1. Germline CDR1 and CDR2: SGHDT and YYEEEE. This CDR3 contains 15 residues. The V segment lost 4 bases and the J segment 7 bases; nucleotides outside the gene matches: 7. CDR3 in amino acids: CASSRADRENSPLHF. Here the CDR3 DNA reads TGTGCCAGCAGCAGGGCGGACAGGGAAAATTCACCCCTCCACTTT.

The CDR3 sequence is CAISESTLSSYNSPLHF. The CDR3 region has the DNA TGTGCCATCAGTGAGTCCACCCTGAGCTCCTATAATTCACCCCTCCACTTT. The rearrangement links TRBV10-3 to TRBJ1-6; D unresolved. Germline CDR1 ENHRY, CDR2 SYGVKD. This CDR3 is 17 amino acids long. Trimming removed 0 bases at V and 0 bases at J, with 9 bases between.

The rearrangement uses TRBV5-1 and TRBJ2-7; tentatively, D is TRBD2 (5 bases). Trimming left V 0 bases short and J 2 bases short, with 6 bases between. The CDR3 is made up of 13 amino acids. Germline V gene data show CDR1 as SGHRS and CDR2 as YFSETQ. For the CDR3, the DNA is TGCGCCAGCAGCTTGGACGGGGCCTACGAGCAGTACTTC. Translated: CASSLDGAYEQYF.

A few counts support this clone. The J gene is TRBJ1-3, the V gene TRBV28; D possibly corresponds to TRBD1 (5 bases). The CDR3 runs 15 residues. V was shortened by 5 bases and J by 0 bases, with 11 bases between the two germline ends. CDR1 is MDHEN and CDR2 is SYDVKM in the germline V gene. The CDR3 DNA sequence: TGTGCCAGCAGTGACAGCTCTACCTCTGGAAACACCATATATTTT. Amino acid sequence: CASSDSSTSGNTIYF. The whole variable domain, filled in from reference TRBV28 and TRBJ1-3, reads DVKVTQSSRYLVKRTGEKVFLECVQDMDHENMFWYRQDPGLGLRLIYFSYDVKMKEKGDIPEGYSVSREKKERFSLILESASTNQTSMYLCASSDSSTSGNTIYFGEGSWLTVV.